A single T cell receptor (beta chain) is shown here with its context. In its sample, this clone was seen a few times. The target of this receptor is not known. Relative to the germline gene, one junction end is altered; a read error may explain this. These data belong to a study of metastatic and nonmetastatic thyroid tumors (dated by TCRdb to the early 2020s). Concerning the study at large: For patients with malignant and with benign thyroid disease, the researchers compared repertoires between peripheral blood samples and tumor or nodule tissue samples. Points the paper makes about the study in general: In both blood and tumor samples, malignant tumors were reported to have significantly higher TCR beta diversity than benign nodules.

No treatment had been received by any patient before thyroid surgery. Using T-cell receptor beta sequencing, the study looked back at clinical samples from patients collected from about 2012 to 2018. The library was obtained by PCR. Reads for this sample came from an Illumina HiSeq 4000. High-throughput sequencing was used to profile the TCR beta-chain CDR3 region of every patient. The authors' analysis ran thus. CDR3 differences across clinicopathological groups were used to build a classifier for discriminating distant-metastatic papillary thyroid cancer patients. The Shannon index was used to assess repertoire diversity, and the Morisita-Horn index was used to assess tumor-blood repertoire similarity. Using fastp at Q25 and MiXCR, TCRdb reprocessed the public reads and kept productive beta chains. TCRdb's processing, not the authors' own work, is the source of the V and J calls. Within this sample are tens of thousands of clones, with about 4% of them counted one time only. 8.5% to 10% of the sample is held by the ten biggest clonotypes.

What was sequenced was blood. The sequence was collected from a female donor with papillary thyroid cancer or a benign thyroid nodule (not recorded which). Some clones in this sample may be carry-over from other donors' samples.

The DNA sequence is as follows: TGTGCCAGCAGTTCGGAGACAGTCATGAACGCTGAAGCTTTCTTT. It is translated as CASSSETVMNAEAFF. In this chain, TRBV12-3 or TRBV12-4 is recombined with TRBJ1-1, with TRBD1 tentatively as D gene (5 bases match). Measured from the cysteine to the phenylalanine, the CDR3 is 15 residues long. Only the CDR3 DNA is retained, 45 bases long and in frame from the first base.